This T cell receptor beta chain was found in a study of cytomegalovirus exposure and HLA in healthy donors. General observations from the study: In an earlier analysis, about 87% or about 30%: the productive usage of most TCR beta V segments. Among TCR beta chains of equal frequency, HLA-associated ones were more clonally expanded in a later analysis.

Worth noting for this clone: Its target is not known.

A multiplex PCR was run with 60 Vbeta primers and 13 Jbeta primers. Libraries were prepared by immunoSEQ multiplex PCR; TCRdb keeps only in-frame clonotypes and omits some of them. The data show 85,000 to 130,000 clones, about 76% seen once. Sequencing was performed on PBMCs. This TCR derives from a woman aged 45-65 years in good health and CMV-seropositive.

Here the CDR3 DNA reads TGTGCCAGCAGAATTCTCAGGGAAGCGGGCCGGGGTGAGCAGTTCTTC. This gives the protein CASRILREAGRGEQFF. The chain links TRBV28 to TRBJ2-1; D perhaps matches TRBD2 (6 bases). This CDR3 is built from 16 residues. The germline V and J ends were trimmed by 6 bases and 9 bases, with 24 bases remaining between them. Germline V gene sequence: CDR1 MDHEN, CDR2 SYDVKM.